This is a list of T cell receptor beta chains from one sample in a study of shared clonotypes between healthy human individuals. Measured with immunoSEQ multiplex PCR; TCRdb has only the in-frame clones, and not every one. The table shows 2,500,000 or so clones, with approximately 92% occurring only once. The sequenced sample was naive CD4+ T cells sorted from blood. These receptors came from a young man in good health. Each CDR3 is given with its conserved first and last residue. Fields, in order: clone size, D gene, V gene, J gene, CDR3 protein, CDR3 DNA. A D gene is named only where the DNA matches it firmly. Size values are once, few and many counts, or a class for expanded clones, and some rows have none.

-,-,TRBV11-2,TRBJ2-3,CASSLDVTDTQYF,TGTGCCAGCAGCTTAGATGTAACAGATACGCAGTATTTT
-,-,TRBV11-2,TRBJ2-7,CASSSGLIYEQYF,TGTGCCAGCAGCTCCGGACTGATCTACGAGCAGTACTTC
once,TRBD1,TRBV10-3,TRBJ1-2,CAIRGGQANYGYTF,TGTGCCATCAGGGGGGGACAGGCTAACTATGGCTACACCTTC
once,-,TRBV30,TRBJ1-5,CAWSGGGRYQPQHF,TGTGCCTGGAGTGGTGGGGGGAGATATCAGCCCCAGCATTTT
-,-,TRBV5-4,TRBJ1-2,CASSLGTVNYGYTF,TGTGCCAGCAGCCTGGGGACGGTTAACTATGGCTACACCTTC
-,-,TRBV18,TRBJ1-4,CASSPMDLGTGTNEKLFF,TGTGCCAGCTCGCCGATGGACTTAGGGACCGGGACTAATGAAAAACTGTTTTTT
once,-,TRBV4-1,TRBJ2-4,CASSQVGQGNIQYF,TGCGCCAGCAGCCAAGTAGGGCAGGGTAACATTCAGTACTTC
-,-,TRBV5-1,TRBJ2-1,CASSAPREPPNEQFF,TGCGCCAGCAGCGCCCCAAGGGAGCCCCCGAATGAGCAGTTCTTC
once,TRBD1,TRBV2,TRBJ1-5,CASRGDRGQFQPQHF,TGTGCCAGCAGAGGCGACAGGGGACAATTTCAGCCCCAGCATTTT
-,-,TRBV19,TRBJ1-6,CASSDRPNSPLHF,TGTGCCAGTAGCGACAGGCCCAATTCACCCCTCCACTTT
-,-,TRBV10-1,TRBJ1-1,CASSPSGMNTEAFF,TGCGCCAGCAGTCCATCGGGGATGAACACTGAAGCTTTCTTT
once,TRBD2,TRBV15,TRBJ2-5,CATSRLAGGRETQYF,TGTGCCACCAGCAGACTAGCGGGGGGGCGAGAGACCCAGTACTTC
-,TRBD1,TRBV5-1,TRBJ1-4,CASSLDGTGVEKLFF,TGCGCCAGCAGCTTGGACGGGACAGGGGTGGAAAAACTGTTTTTT
-,-,TRBV29-1,TRBJ2-3,CSVEVLTDTQYF,TGCAGCGTTGAGGTTCTCACAGATACGCAGTATTTT
-,TRBD1,TRBV28,TRBJ1-3,CASSLRHRDRDAGNTIYF,TGTGCCAGCAGTTTACGCCACCGGGACAGGGATGCGGGAAACACCATATATTTT
-,TRBD1,TRBV30,TRBJ1-5,CAWSVRTGGQPQHF,TGTGCCTGGAGTGTACGGACAGGGGGTCAGCCCCAGCATTTT
-,TRBD1,TRBV6-5,TRBJ2-7,CASSTGVGLYEQYF,TGTGCCAGCAGTACAGGGGTTGGACTCTACGAGCAGTACTTC
-,-,TRBV5-1,TRBJ2-1,CASSLDQRAYNEQFF,TGCGCCAGCAGCTTAGATCAGCGGGCCTACAATGAGCAGTTCTTC
-,-,TRBV5-5,TRBJ2-7,CASSLAARLFYEQYF,TGTGCCAGCAGCTTGGCCGCAAGACTCTTTTACGAGCAGTACTTC
-,TRBD1,TRBV19,TRBJ1-5,CASRTGGSQPQHF,TGTGCCAGTAGGACAGGGGGCAGTCAGCCCCAGCATTTT
-,-,TRBV6-1,TRBJ1-5,CASRVGRISNQPQHF,TGTGCCAGCAGGGTGGGACGGATTAGCAATCAGCCCCAGCATTTT
-,TRBD1,TRBV9,TRBJ1-2,CASSEGQGRTYGYTF,TGTGCCAGCAGCGAGGGACAGGGGAGAACTTATGGCTACACCTTC
-,TRBD2,TRBV5-1,TRBJ2-7,CASSLGLAGASEQYF,TGCGCCAGCAGCTTGGGACTAGCGGGAGCAAGCGAGCAGTACTTC
-,-,TRBV4-2,TRBJ2-5,CASSPIVAETQYF,TGTGCCAGCAGCCCTATAGTAGCAGAGACCCAGTACTTC
-,TRBD1,TRBV5-1,TRBJ1-3,CASSQGQAGNTIYF,TGCGCCAGCAGCCAGGGACAGGCTGGAAACACCATATATTTT
-,-,TRBV2,TRBJ1-1,CASSGLLNTEAFF,TGTGCCAGCAGTGGCCTCTTAAACACTGAAGCTTTCTTT
-,TRBD2,TRBV19,TRBJ2-7,CASSRSGVSSYEQYF,TGTGCCAGTAGCCGTAGCGGGGTGAGCTCCTACGAGCAGTACTTC
few,TRBD1,TRBV4-3,TRBJ1-2,CASSDRDRASGYTF,TGCGCCAGCAGCGACCGGGACAGGGCGAGTGGCTACACCTTC
-,-,TRBV9,TRBJ1-6,CASSVGRSSYNSPLHF,TGTGCCAGCAGCGTAGGGCGGAGCTCCTATAATTCACCCCTCCACTTT
-,-,TRBV5-1,TRBJ2-3,CASSHGSTDTQYF,TGCGCCAGCAGTCACGGTAGCACAGATACGCAGTATTTT
-,TRBD1,TRBV18,TRBJ2-2,CASSPDRQGASNTGELFF,TGTGCCAGCTCGCCCGACCGACAGGGCGCATCGAACACCGGGGAGCTGTTTTTT
-,-,TRBV19,TRBJ1-1,CASSTASNTEAFF,TGTGCCAGTAGTACTGCTTCGAACACTGAAGCTTTCTTT
-,-,TRBV28,TRBJ1-6,CASSSGPLGRSPLHF,TGTGCCAGCAGTTCCGGGCCCTTGGGGAGATCACCCCTCCACTTT
-,-,TRBV4-2,TRBJ2-6,CASSPSAGANVLTF,TGTGCCAGCAGCCCCTCCGCTGGGGCCAACGTCCTGACTTTC
-,-,TRBV7-9,TRBJ2-3,CASSPPGNRGTDTQYF,TGTGCCAGCAGCCCCCCCGGGAACAGGGGCACAGATACGCAGTATTTT
-,TRBD1,TRBV5-1,TRBJ2-7,CASSFRPGQGSSYEQYF,TGCGCCAGCAGCTTTAGACCAGGACAGGGGAGCTCCTACGAGCAGTACTTC
-,-,TRBV7-7,TRBJ2-3,CASSPRVGGVSTDTQYF,TGTGCTAGCAGCCCTCGGGTTGGCGGGGTTAGCACAGATACGCAGTATTTT
-,-,TRBV19,TRBJ2-7,CASSPSRDNYEQYF,TGTGCCAGTAGTCCGAGCCGGGACAACTACGAGCAGTACTTC
-,TRBD1,TRBV6-1,TRBJ2-1,CASSVDRGPDEQFF,TGTGCCAGCAGTGTGGACAGGGGTCCGGATGAGCAGTTCTTC
-,TRBD2,TRBV5-1,TRBJ2-5,CASSSSGAQETQYF,TGCGCCAGCAGCTCTAGCGGGGCCCAAGAGACCCAGTACTTC
-,-,TRBV2,TRBJ1-2,CASPLLLQGGYTF,TGTGCCAGCCCCCTTCTTCTACAGGGTGGCTACACCTTC
-,TRBD1,TRBV28,TRBJ2-1,CASRNRGLGNEQFF,TGTGCCAGCAGAAACAGGGGCCTTGGCAATGAGCAGTTCTTC
-,-,TRBV10-3,TRBJ1-3,CAISEPLTGSGNTIYF,TGTGCCATCAGTGAGCCCTTGACAGGCTCTGGAAACACCATATATTTT
-,TRBD2,TRBV15,TRBJ2-5,CATSRGPMGGIETQYF,TGTGCCACCAGCAGAGGCCCGATGGGAGGGATTGAGACCCAGTACTTC
-,-,TRBV2,TRBJ1-5,CASSVFGVGQPQHF,TGTGCCAGCAGTGTATTTGGCGTTGGGCAGCCCCAGCATTTT
-,TRBD1,TRBV6-1,TRBJ2-5,CASSDGTGRKTQYF,TGTGCCAGCAGTGATGGGACAGGGAGAAAGACCCAGTACTTC
-,-,TRBV5-4,TRBJ2-5,CASSLALSAQETQYF,TGTGCCAGCAGCTTGGCCCTGTCAGCCCAAGAGACCCAGTACTTC
-,TRBD2,TRBV27,TRBJ2-1,CASSLKFVLAGDNEQFF,TGTGCCAGCAGTTTAAAATTCGTACTAGCGGGGGATAATGAGCAGTTCTTC
-,TRBD1,TRBV18,TRBJ2-5,CASSPPGQQQETQYF,TGTGCCAGCTCACCACCGGGACAGCAGCAGGAGACCCAGTACTTC
-,TRBD2,TRBV18,TRBJ2-3,CASSPTSGNTDTQYF,TGTGCCAGCTCGCCGACTAGCGGGAACACAGATACGCAGTATTTT
-,-,TRBV7-9,TRBJ2-3,CASSPFEVSSTDTQYF,TGTGCCAGCAGCCCTTTTGAGGTGTCTAGCACAGATACGCAGTATTTT
once,-,TRBV6-1,TRBJ1-6,CASSEGPSVGNSPLHF,TGTGCCAGCAGTGAAGGGCCCTCGGTAGGGAATTCACCCCTCCACTTT
-,-,TRBV10-3,TRBJ1-1,CAISEGGTEAFF,TGTGCCATCAGTGAGGGAGGCACTGAAGCTTTCTTT
-,-,TRBV7-6,TRBJ1-2,CASSPDWVGGYTF,TGTGCCAGCAGCCCAGATTGGGTGGGTGGCTACACCTTC
-,-,TRBV7-2,TRBJ2-2,CASSSLPPRTTGELFF,TGTGCCAGCAGCTCCCTTCCTCCTCGAACTACCGGGGAGCTGTTTTTT
few,-,TRBV2,TRBJ1-2,CASSAETRGYTF,TGTGCCAGCAGCGCCGAAACGAGGGGCTACACCTTC
once,TRBD1,TRBV27,TRBJ1-6,CASSPRTGNSAYNSPLHF,TGTGCCAGCAGTCCTAGGACAGGGAATAGCGCCTATAATTCACCCCTCCACTTT
once,TRBD1,TRBV2,TRBJ1-1,CAKGQGQNTEAFF,TGTGCCAAGGGACAGGGCCAGAACACTGAAGCTTTCTTT
-,-,TRBV6-1,TRBJ1-4,CASSGQKAINEKLFF,TGTGCCAGCAGTGGACAGAAGGCTATTAATGAAAAACTGTTTTTT